The rows below give T cell receptor beta chains drawn from one sample of a study of response to subunit inactivated influenza vaccine. TCRdb processed the RT-PCR reads anew with MiXCR; each CDR3 protein has one entry. The sample records some 570,000 distinct CDR3 sequences, approximately 10% being singletons. These data were likewise used in another study, on T cells expressing NK-cell markers.

The sample here was PBMCs from blood, taken on the day of vaccination. The origin of the receptors is a man aged 50-60 years who received an inactivated influenza vaccine. The CDR3 runs from the conserved cysteine through the conserved F or W. D genes are given only for firm matches. Clone size is given for some rows only: seen once, a few or many times, or a class if the clone is expanded.

V	D	length	J	size	CDR3	DNA
TRBV18	-	12	TRBJ2-5	few	CATKGQQETQYF	TGTGCCACCAAGGGACAACAAGAGACCCAGTACTTC
TRBV5-1	TRBD1	18	TRBJ1-1	few	CASSYLGTGGSVNTEAFF	TGCGCCAGCAGCTACCTAGGGACAGGGGGCTCGGTGAACACTGAAGCTTTCTTT
TRBV19	-	12	TRBJ2-3	-	CASSIGTDTQYF	TGTGCCAGTAGTATAGGCACAGATACGCAGTATTTT
TRBV20-1	TRBD2	14	TRBJ2-5	-	CSASRGASGETQYF	TGCAGTGCTAGCCGCGGGGCTAGCGGAGAGACCCAGTACTTC
TRBV20-1	TRBD1	15	TRBJ2-2	few	CSARDMTGKTGELFF	TGCAGTGCTAGAGATATGACAGGGAAAACCGGGGAGCTGTTTTTT
TRBV5-6	TRBD2	16	TRBJ2-3	-	CASSKKSGGNTDTQYF	TGTGCCAGCAGCAAAAAGAGCGGGGGTAACACAGATACGCAGTATTTT
TRBV27	TRBD2	16	TRBJ2-7	-	CASSLGTSTHSYEQYF	TGTGCCAGCAGTTTAGGGACTAGCACTCACTCCTACGAGCAGTACTTC
TRBV5-1	-	14	TRBJ2-1	-	CASSPITSNNEQFF	TGCGCCAGCAGCCCCATAACCTCTAACAATGAGCAGTTCTTC
TRBV3-1	-	14	TRBJ2-1	few	CASRHKGYRDEQFF	TGTGCCAGCAGGCACAAGGGGTACAGGGACGAGCAGTTCTTC
TRBV12-3/TRBV12-4	-	12	TRBJ2-2	many	CASTSPGGELFF	TGTGCCAGCACCTCCCCCGGCGGGGAGCTGTTTTTT
TRBV20-1	-	13	TRBJ2-5	few	CSAPAGGQETQYF	TGCAGTGCTCCAGCCGGAGGCCAAGAGACCCAGTACTTC
TRBV12-3/TRBV12-4	-	14	TRBJ2-5	-	CASSLFRVKRTQYF	TGTGCCAGCAGTTTGTTTAGGGTGAAGAGAACCCAGTACTTC
TRBV10-3	TRBD1	13	TRBJ2-5	many	CAIRSDRVETQYF	TGTGCCATCAGATCGGACAGGGTAGAGACCCAGTACTTC
TRBV6-2/TRBV6-3	TRBD1	16	TRBJ2-1	-	CASSLFRTGVYNEQFF	TGTGCCAGCAGCTTATTTCGGACAGGCGTTTACAATGAGCAGTTCTTC
TRBV7-8	TRBD1	17	TRBJ1-3	-	CASSFERTGTYGNTIYF	TGTGCCAGCAGCTTCGAACGGACAGGAACTTATGGAAACACCATATATTTT
TRBV3-1	-	15	TRBJ2-7	-	CASSNRMGGDYEQYF	TGTGCCAGCAGCAACAGGATGGGGGGAGACTACGAGCAGTACTTC
TRBV29-1	-	14	TRBJ1-1	-	CSVKDGHMNTEAFF	TGCAGCGTTAAGGATGGACATATGAACACTGAAGCTTTCTTT
TRBV7-9	-	14	TRBJ2-1	-	CASSPRTLYNEQFF	TGTGCCAGCAGCCCAAGGACTCTTTACAATGAGCAGTTCTTC
TRBV7-6	-	15	TRBJ2-3	-	CASSPETVGTDTQYF	TGTGCCAGCAGCCCCGAGACAGTCGGAACAGATACGCAGTATTTT
TRBV28	-	16	TRBJ2-6	many	CASSLDRRSGANVLTF	TGTGCCAGCAGTTTAGACAGGCGCTCTGGGGCCAACGTCCTGACTTTC
TRBV20-1	-	13	TRBJ2-5	few	CSARAPDRETQYF	TGCAGTGCTAGAGCCCCGGACCGAGAGACCCAGTACTTC
TRBV29-1	TRBD1	13	TRBJ1-2	few	CSVRDSDLYGYTF	TGCAGCGTGCGGGACAGCGATCTCTATGGCTACACCTTC
TRBV20-1	TRBD2	15	TRBJ2-1	-	CSVPPTSGTYNEQFF	TGCAGTGTGCCGCCCACTAGCGGGACCTACAATGAGCAGTTCTTC
TRBV25-1	-	16	TRBJ2-3	many	CASSDLAIGSTDTQYF	TGTGCCAGCAGTGATCTGGCTATTGGTAGCACAGATACGCAGTATTTT
TRBV20-1	TRBD1	14	TRBJ1-1	-	CSAARDRDGTEAFF	TGCAGTGCTGCCCGGGACAGGGATGGCACTGAAGCTTTCTTT
TRBV28	-	16	TRBJ2-2	-	CASSLYWGLDTGELFF	TGTGCCAGCAGTTTATACTGGGGGCTCGACACCGGGGAGCTGTTTTTT
TRBV28	TRBD2	15	TRBJ2-7	many	CASRRTSGGAYEQYF	TGTGCCAGCAGACGTACTAGCGGGGGAGCTTACGAGCAGTACTTC
TRBV19	TRBD2	15	TRBJ2-1	-	CASSLTSGTVNEQFF	TGTGCCAGTAGTTTGACTAGCGGGACCGTCAATGAGCAGTTCTTC
TRBV5-1	-	11	TRBJ2-7	few	CASSLSGLQYF	TGCGCCAGCAGCTTGTCAGGACTGCAGTACTTC
TRBV28	-	13	TRBJ2-5	-	CASNHFRCQVQYF	TGTGCCAGCAACCACTTCCGCTGTCAAGTCCAGTACTTC
TRBV4-3	TRBD1	20	TRBJ2-6	-	CASSQERFETGVSGANVLTF	TGCGCCAGCAGCCAAGAGAGGTTCGAGACAGGGGTCTCTGGGGCCAACGTCCTGACTTTC
TRBV20-1	-	14	TRBJ1-5	-	CSANKAVRNQPQHF	TGCAGTGCGAATAAGGCGGTTCGCAATCAGCCCCAGCATTTT
TRBV4-2	-	17	TRBJ2-2	-	CASSQDPGQGGTGELFF	TGTGCCAGCAGCCAAGACCCAGGACAGGGAGGGACCGGGGAGCTGTTTTTT
TRBV5-4	-	15	TRBJ2-7	-	CASSSGAVSSYEQYF	TGTGCCAGCAGCTCCGGGGCGGTGAGCTCCTACGAGCAGTACTTC
TRBV15	-	14	TRBJ1-5	-	CATSRDRARQPQHF	TGTGCCACCAGCAGAGACAGGGCCAGGCAGCCCCAGCATTTT
TRBV7-2	TRBD2	15	TRBJ2-2	few	CASSPLAGGPGELFF	TGTGCCAGCAGCCCATTAGCGGGGGGGCCCGGGGAGCTGTTTTTT
TRBV6-2/TRBV6-3	TRBD2	14	TRBJ2-1	-	CASSSELAGIEQFF	TGTGCCAGCAGTTCGGAACTAGCGGGAATCGAGCAGTTCTTC
TRBV20-1	TRBD1	14	TRBJ2-3	-	CSAHVQGRIDTQYF	TGCAGTGCGCACGTACAGGGGCGCATAGATACGCAGTATTTT
TRBV6-2/TRBV6-3	TRBD2	16	TRBJ2-1	few	CASSYIAGAKYNEQFF	TGTGCCAGCAGTTACATAGCGGGGGCTAAGTACAATGAGCAGTTCTTC
TRBV6-5	TRBD2	17	TRBJ2-1	few	CASSYLGGYSGYNEQFF	TGTGCCAGCAGTTATCTCGGGGGGTACTCCGGGTACAATGAGCAGTTCTTC
TRBV20-1	-	14	TRBJ1-5	few	CSVDKQGSGQPQHF	TGCAGTGTCGACAAACAGGGAAGTGGACAGCCCCAGCATTTT
TRBV9	-	16	TRBJ2-7	-	CASSVARLPAGYEQYF	TGTGCCAGCAGCGTAGCGAGACTCCCGGCGGGATACGAGCAGTACTTC
TRBV28	-	18	TRBJ2-6	-	CASSFLGFGGPGANVLTF	TGTGCCAGCAGTTTTCTCGGTTTTGGGGGCCCTGGGGCCAACGTCCTGACTTTC
TRBV28	TRBD2	19	TRBJ2-5	many	CASSFTLGLAGGQGETQYF	TGTGCCAGCAGTTTCACCCTGGGACTAGCGGGGGGGCAGGGAGAGACCCAGTACTTC
TRBV27	TRBD1	14	TRBJ1-1	few	CASRATGVNTEAFF	TGTGCCAGCAGGGCGACAGGGGTTAACACTGAAGCTTTCTTT
TRBV20-1	TRBD2	14	TRBJ2-1	few	CSARGTGGIDEQFF	TGCAGTGCTAGAGGGACGGGAGGGATCGATGAGCAGTTCTTC
TRBV11-2	TRBD1	18	TRBJ2-7	few	CASSPRPGTGTRGYEQYF	TGTGCCAGCAGCCCGCGTCCCGGGACAGGCACGAGGGGCTACGAGCAGTACTTC
TRBV9	TRBD2	13	TRBJ2-7	few	CASSSSGSDEQYF	TGTGCCAGCAGCTCCAGCGGGAGCGACGAGCAGTACTTC
TRBV4-1	-	14	TRBJ2-3	few	CASSQRTAVDTQYF	TGCGCCAGCAGCCAAAGAACCGCGGTGGATACGCAGTATTTT
TRBV5-1	-	14	TRBJ2-1	-	CASSLDAGWNEQFF	TGCGCCAGCAGCTTGGACGCAGGGTGGAATGAGCAGTTCTTC
TRBV28	-	15	TRBJ2-2	few	CASNSRGFRAGELFF	TGTGCCAGCAACTCCCGAGGGTTTCGGGCCGGGGAGCTGTTTTTT
TRBV9	TRBD2	15	TRBJ2-1	-	CASSVGLREGNEQFF	TGTGCCAGCAGCGTAGGTCTGCGGGAGGGAAATGAGCAGTTCTTC
TRBV4-1	-	14	TRBJ1-2	few	CASSQQRANYGYTF	TGCGCCAGCAGCCAACAGAGAGCTAACTATGGCTACACCTTC
TRBV5-6	TRBD2	15	TRBJ2-3	few	CASSFGLAGVNTQYF	TGTGCCAGCAGCTTCGGACTAGCGGGAGTGAATACGCAGTATTTT
TRBV12-3/TRBV12-4	-	15	TRBJ1-5	-	CASSIGPTTNQPQHF	TGTGCCAGCAGCATCGGACCAACTACGAATCAGCCCCAGCATTTT